The clone carrying this T cell receptor beta chain appeared once. CDR1 is SNHLY and CDR2 is FYNNEI in the germline V gene. The CDR3 has 15 residues. With V trimmed by 3 bases and J by 2 bases, 3 bases remained unmatched. In the authors' methods: Amplified reference gene primers provided the basis for estimating nucleated cell counts. The table came from immunoSEQ multiplex PCR; TCRdb's copy has only in-frame clones and leaves some out. V and J calls and clone size are copied from that table; D and trimming were computed from the DNA. The sample lists a few hundred thousand clones; more than 65% were seen once. The data stem from a study of blood T cell repertoires in COVID-19. Study details: Both acute and convalescent COVID-19 samples were obtained from the United States, Italy and Spain. PBMCs, B-cell-depleted T cells, or T cells were the source of the cDNA or gDNA that made up the material.

The specimen was peripheral blood. The chain combines TRBV2 with TRBJ2-5; 10 bases are a match to TRBD2. This sequence originates from a woman of 80 years or more with acute or convalescent COVID-19. The CDR3 region is CASSDQRGGQETQYF. CDR3 bases: TGTGCCAGCAGTGACCAGCGGGGGGGGCAAGAGACCCAGTACTTC. Using reference TRBV2 and TRBJ2-5 for the parts outside the CDR3, the full variable domain is EPEVTQTPSHQVTQMGQEVILRCVPISNHLYFYWYRQILGQKVEFLVSFYNNEISEKSEIFDDQFSVERPDGSNFTLKIRSTKLEDSAMYFCASSDQRGGQETQYFGPGTRLLVL.